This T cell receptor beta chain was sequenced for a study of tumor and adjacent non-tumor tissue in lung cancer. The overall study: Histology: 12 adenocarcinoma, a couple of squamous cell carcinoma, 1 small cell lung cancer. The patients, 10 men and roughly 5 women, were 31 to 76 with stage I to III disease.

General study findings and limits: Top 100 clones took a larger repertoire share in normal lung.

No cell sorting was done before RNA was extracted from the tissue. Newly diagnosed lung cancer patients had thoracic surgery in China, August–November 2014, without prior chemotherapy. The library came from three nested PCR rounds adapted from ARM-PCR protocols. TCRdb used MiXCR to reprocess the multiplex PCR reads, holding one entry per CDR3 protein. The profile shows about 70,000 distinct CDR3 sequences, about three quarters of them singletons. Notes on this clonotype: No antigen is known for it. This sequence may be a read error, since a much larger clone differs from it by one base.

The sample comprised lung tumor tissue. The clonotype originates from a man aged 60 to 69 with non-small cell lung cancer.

This CDR3 reads CSASGPTGGQHQHF. The CDR3 nucleotides are TGCAGTGCTAGTGGCCCAACAGGGGGTCAGCACCAGCATTTT. This chain joins TRBV20-1 and TRBJ1-5; 8 bases map to TRBD1. Germline V gene lookup returns CDR1 DFQATT and CDR2 SNEGSKA (reference sequence). The CDR3 has 14 residues.